The 20 T cell receptor beta chains below all came from one sample that was sequenced in a study of HIV-infected patients and healthy controls. TCRdb ran MiXCR on the 5' RACE reads and lists one entry per CDR3 protein. Among about 64,000 distinct CDR3 sequences listed, under 25% were seen once. The source material was CD4+ T cells from blood. The receptor source for this set is a human donor in good health.

This clonotype has just a few counts. This chain joins TRBV4-2 and TRBJ1-1; D not resolved. The germline V and J ends were trimmed by 0 bases and 5 bases, with 13 bases remaining between them. This CDR3 region has 15 residues. The germline CDR1 and CDR2 sequences are LGHNA and YNFKEQ. The CDR3 is CASSQDYFGDTEAFF. For the CDR3, the DNA is TGTGCCAGCAGCCAAGACTACTTTGGGGATACTGAAGCTTTCTTT.

The chain recombines TRBV10-2 with TRBJ2-3; 8 bases fit TRBD2. CDR1 WSHSY and CDR2 SAAADI come from the germline V gene. The CDR3 runs to 15 residues. After removal of 8 bases from V and 1 base from J, the junction contained 8 bases not matched to a gene. Written as DNA, the CDR3 is TGCGCCAGCTCGGAGAGACTAGCGCGCACAGATACGCAGTATTTT. Protein product: CASSERLARTDTQYF.

In this sample, this clonotype turned up many times. V is TRBV5-1 and J is TRBJ1-2; D perhaps matches TRBD1 (6 bases). Trimming left V 3 bases short and J 3 bases short, with 15 bases between. The CDR3 is 15 amino acids. The V gene's germline CDR1 is SGHRS and CDR2 YFSETQ. CDR3 nucleotide sequence: TGCGCCAGCAGCTCCGACTCACAGGGACACTATGGCTACACCTTC. This encodes CASSSDSQGHYGYTF.

A few counts support this clonotype. The gene calls are TRBV5-5 and TRBJ2-5; the D is unclear. Germline CDR1 is SGHKS and CDR2 is YYEKEE (reference sequence). This CDR3 spans 14 amino acids. V was cut by 0 bases and J by 1 base, with 7 bases left in between. CDR3 nucleotides: TGTGCCAGCAGCTTGGACGTAACCCAAGAGACCCAGTACTTC. This translates into CASSLDVTQETQYF.

This clonotype has just a few counts. The CDR3 DNA follows: TGTGCCAGCAGTTTAGGCGGGCTCAGCACAGATACGCAGTATTTT. This sequence encodes CASSLGGLSTDTQYF. The gene calls are TRBV12-3 or TRBV12-4 and TRBJ2-3, with D maybe TRBD2 (5 bases). The CDR3 sequence is 15 residues long. Trimming removed 1 base at V and 0 bases at J, with 8 bases between.

This clonotype was seen a handful of times. The J gene is TRBJ2-3, the V gene TRBV7-9; 11 bases align to TRBD2. The ends lost 6 bases at V and 3 bases at J; junction bases unmatched: 5. CDR1 is SEHNR, CDR2 FQNEAQ, per germline (reference sequence). The CDR3 runs to 15 residues. CDR3 DNA: TGTGCCAGCAGAATACTAGCGGGAGATACAGATACGCAGTATTTT. It is translated as CASRILAGDTDTQYF.

This clonotype was counted many times. The chain combines TRBV5-5 with TRBJ1-3; D unresolved. The V gene lost 0 bases and the J gene lost 2 bases, with 6 bases spanning the gap. Looked up from germline, CDR1 is SGHKS and CDR2 is YYEKEE (reference sequence). The CDR3 sequence is 14 residues long. The CDR3, as DNA: TGTGCCAGCAGCTTGGACGGCCCTGGAAACACCATATATTTT. Translated, it gives CASSLDGPGNTIYF. Variable domain in full (rest from reference TRBV5-5 and TRBJ1-3): DAGVTQSPTHLIKTRGQQVTLRCSPISGHKSVSWYQQVLGQGPQFIFQYYEKEERGRGNFPDRFSARQFPNYSSELNVNALLLGDSALYLCASSLDGPGNTIYFGEGSWLTVV.

The gene calls are TRBV19 and TRBJ2-7; D gene unclear. The CDR3 totals 13 residues. The germline CDR1 and CDR2 sequences are LNHDA and SQIVND (reference sequence). V lost 4 bases to trimming and J lost 2 bases, with 9 bases between them. The CDR3 coding sequence is TGTGCCAGTAGTACTCGACTCACCTACGAGCAGTACTTC. Encoded protein: CASSTRLTYEQYF. Full variable domain (remainder filled in from reference TRBV19 and TRBJ2-7): DGGITQSPKYLFRKEGQNVTLSCEQNLNHDAMYWYRQDPGQGLRLIYYSQIVNDFQKGDIAEGYSVSREKKESFPLTVTSAQKNPTAFYLCASSTRLTYEQYFGPGTRLTVT.

This clonotype occurred many times. The chain couples TRBV20-1 to TRBJ1-5; 9 nucleotides align to TRBD1. The germline V gene encodes CDR1 DFQATT and CDR2 SNEGSKA (reference sequence). The CDR3 consists of 14 residues. V dropped 5 bases and J dropped 3; count of bases not matched to a gene: 5. CDR3 region: CSAVQGANNQPQHF. The DNA of the CDR3 is TGCAGTGCTGTACAGGGGGCCAACAATCAGCCCCAGCATTTT.

This clonotype was seen a few times. The chain has TRBV20-1 and TRBJ1-6; 10 bases are shared with TRBD1. Germline loops: CDR1 DFQATT, CDR2 SNEGSKA (reference sequence). The CDR3 has 15 amino acids. Germline trimming cut 5 bases from V and 4 bases from J; bases unmatched to any gene: 5. As DNA, the CDR3 is TGCAGTGCTTCCCTGGGACAGGGGTATAATTCACCCCTCCACTTT. Its protein is CSASLGQGYNSPLHF.

V gene TRBV19 combines with J gene TRBJ1-3; no clear D. The length of the CDR3 is 14 residues. CDR1 and CDR2 (germline): LNHDA, SQIVND (reference sequence). Trimming took off 5 bases at V and 0 bases at J, with 8 bases between the two ends. In DNA, the CDR3 is TGTGCCAGTAGTTCCGTGTACTCTGGAAACACCATATATTTT. Amino acids: CASSSVYSGNTIYF.

This clonotype was observed at least ten times. The chain is built from TRBV7-2 and TRBJ2-5; perhaps TRBD1 as D (5 bases). The V end was cut by 1 base, the J end by 5 bases, with 11 bases between. The CDR3 is 14 amino acids. Per the germline V gene, CDR1 is SGHTA and CDR2 is FQGNSA. This CDR3 is CASSLVQGLETQYF. CDR3 DNA sequence: TGTGCCAGCAGCTTAGTGCAGGGTTTGGAGACCCAGTACTTC.

A few counts support this clonotype. The chain has TRBV5-1 and TRBJ2-7; 7 bases match TRBD1. The CDR3 runs 14 residues. The V gene's germline CDR1 is SGHRS and CDR2 YFSETQ. The trim removed 4 bases at V and 1 base at J, leaving 5 bases unmatched. The CDR3 coding sequence is TGCGCCAGCAGCACCCCAGGGGGATCCTACGAGCAGTACTTC. It codes for CASSTPGGSYEQYF.

This clonotype occurred once. One base away lies a much larger clone, so this may be a sequencing read error. The chain recombines TRBV24-1 with TRBJ2-1; maybe TRBD2 (5 bases). The CDR3 contains 14 residues. Germline loops: CDR1 KGHDR, CDR2 SFDVKD. In DNA form, the CDR3 reads TGTGCCACCTCAGGAGCGGAGACTTACAATGAGCAGATCTTC. Residues: CATSGAETYNEQIF.

The J gene is TRBJ1-5, the V gene TRBV7-9; 7 bases are a match to TRBD1. This CDR3 is 14 amino acids long. Germline CDR1 SEHNR, CDR2 FQNEAQ (reference sequence). The ends lost 4 bases at V and 4 bases at J; junction bases unmatched: 4. The CDR3 protein is CASSSTGQNQPQHF. CDR3 DNA: TGTGCCAGCAGCTCGACAGGGCAAAATCAGCCCCAGCATTTT.

This clonotype has ten or more counts. The chain links TRBV7-8 to TRBJ2-3; 8 nucleotides agree with TRBD2. The CDR3 loop spans 16 amino acids. V lost 6 bases and J lost 6; bases outside the gene matches: 14. Germline V gene sequence: CDR1 SGHVS, CDR2 FQNEAQ. CDR3 DNA: TGTGCCAGCAGTCGGAGTAGCGGGATAAGAGCCGATACGCAGTATTTT. This sequence encodes CASSRSSGIRADTQYF.

Of note for this clonotype: Relative to the germline gene, one junction end is altered; a read error may explain this. The V and J genes are TRBV29-1 and TRBJ2-3, with 7 nucleotides matching TRBD1. The CDR3 spans 13 residues. Per germline, CDR1 SQVTM and CDR2 ANQGSEA. CDR3 amino acids: CSVEGQDTDTQYF. The CDR3 DNA is TGCAGCGTGGAAGGACAGGACACAGATACGCAGTATTTT.

The V gene is TRBV6-5, the J gene TRBJ2-7, with TRBD1 matching over 9 bases. Germline CDR1 and CDR2: MNHEY and SVGAGI. V was clipped by 2 bases and J by 1 base; unmatched bases: 3. There are 15 residues in the CDR3. The CDR3, as DNA: TGTGCCAGCAGTTACGCCGGGACAGGGTCCTACGAGCAGTACTTC. It translates to CASSYAGTGSYEQYF.

The chain uses TRBV30 and TRBJ1-5; D is perhaps TRBD1 (5 bases). The length of the CDR3 is 17 residues. The germline V gene encodes CDR1 GTSNPN and CDR2 SVGIG (reference sequence). Trimming took off 0 bases at V and 0 bases at J, with 15 bases between the two ends. The CDR3 region is CAWSVGEGLGSNQPQHF. CDR3 DNA sequence: TGTGCCTGGAGTGTAGGGGAGGGATTGGGTAGCAATCAGCCCCAGCATTTT.

This clonotype has at least ten counts. The chain links TRBV5-1 to TRBJ2-5, with D perhaps TRBD1 or TRBD2 (5 bases each). V lost 4 bases, J lost 1 base, and 8 bases lay in between. This CDR3 is 13 amino acids long. The germline V gene has CDR1 SGHRS and CDR2 YFSETQ. In DNA form, the CDR3 reads TGCGCCAGCAGCCCGGGACCCCAAGAGACCCAGTACTTC. This gives the protein CASSPGPQETQYF.